A single sample gave rise to the 27 T cell receptor beta chains below, sequenced in a study of T cells after yellow fever vaccination. Each CDR3 protein is one row after TCRdb ran MiXCR on the 5' RACE reads. The sample holds some 320,000 distinct CDR3 sequences, roughly 8.7% seen once. This sample comprised CD4+ T cells sorted from PBMCs, obtained 5 days after the yellow fever booster vaccination. The receptors shown here come from a young man who received the YFV17D yellow fever vaccine.

This chain connects TRBV12-3 or TRBV12-4 to TRBJ1-2; maybe TRBD1 (5 bases). CDR3 length equals 13 residues. Trimming removed 11 bases at V and 4 bases at J, with 17 bases between. The CDR3 reads CALRQGDAYGYTF. The CDR3, as DNA: TGTGCCCTACGTCAGGGCGACGCCTATGGCTACACCTTC.

This chain joins TRBV7-2 and TRBJ2-3, with TRBD1 identical over 8 bases. Germline CDR1 SGHTA, CDR2 FQGNSA. V shed 3 bases and J 4 bases; nucleotides not matched to a gene: 6. This CDR3 comprises 15 residues. This CDR3 is CASSFYRGSADTQYF. The CDR3 DNA sequence: TGTGCCAGCAGCTTCTACAGGGGGAGTGCAGATACGCAGTATTTT.

The V call is TRBV6-2 or TRBV6-3, the J call TRBJ1-2, with TRBD1 matching over 9 bases. This CDR3 is 15 amino acids long. V lost 1 base and J lost 2; bases outside the gene matches: 2. Germline V lookup: CDR1 MNHEY, CDR2 SVGEGT. The CDR3 loop reads CASSYWTGDNYGYTF. The CDR3 nucleotides are TGTGCCAGCAGTTACTGGACAGGGGACAACTATGGCTACACCTTC.

The V gene is TRBV20-1, the J gene TRBJ2-2; D possibly corresponds to TRBD2 (5 bases). The V gene lost 6 bases and the J gene lost 4 bases, with 18 bases spanning the gap. Germline V gene sequence: CDR1 DFQATT, CDR2 SNEGSKA (reference sequence). The CDR3 is 15 residues long. CDR3 DNA: TGCAGTGCCCTACAGCCGGGATGGGGCACCGGGGAGCTGTTTTTT. Amino acid sequence: CSALQPGWGTGELFF.

This clonotype was picked up a small number of times. The chain is built from TRBV5-5 and TRBJ2-3; D remains ambiguous. Trimming removed 4 bases at V and 0 bases at J, with 12 bases between. CDR1 is SGHKS, CDR2 YYEKEE, per germline (reference sequence). The CDR3 loop spans 15 amino acids. CDR3 residues: CASSLSAPSTDTQYF. Here the CDR3 DNA reads TGTGCCAGCAGCCTGAGCGCGCCTAGCACAGATACGCAGTATTTT.

This clonotype appeared a few times. This rearrangement joins TRBV21-1 to TRBJ2-3; the table's D call, TRBD1, has no DNA check behind it. TRBV21-1 is shown as a pseudogene. CDR3 length: 17 amino acids. The CDR3 nucleotides are TGTGCCAGCAGCAAAGAATTGCGGGGGATTACAACAGATACGCAGTATTTT. Its translation: CASSKELRGITTDTQYF.

This clonotype has more than one count but fewer than ten. This chain uses TRBV5-1 with TRBJ2-1, with 10 bases that match TRBD1. V shed 4 bases, J shed 4 bases, and the junction held 5 bases outside the gene matches. The CDR3 has 15 residues. Germline V gives CDR1 SGHRS, CDR2 YFSETQ. This CDR3 is CASSNSGQGYNEQFF. In nucleotides, the CDR3 is TGCGCCAGCAGCAACTCGGGACAGGGGTACAATGAGCAGTTCTTC.

This chain links TRBV5-1 with TRBJ1-1; D is ambiguous. V was pared by 0 bases and J by 0 bases, with 6 bases between. The CDR3 is made up of 14 amino acids. CDR1 SGHRS and CDR2 YFSETQ come from the germline V gene. Here the CDR3 DNA reads TGCGCCAGCAGCTTGGACGTAGTGAACACTGAAGCTTTCTTT. This encodes CASSLDVVNTEAFF.

This clonotype has a handful of counts. The V and J genes are TRBV5-1 and TRBJ2-2; D remains ambiguous. The V end lost 1 base, the J end lost 2 bases, and 9 bases lay between the germline ends. CDR3 size: 15 residues. The germline gives CDR1 SGHRS, CDR2 YFSETQ. CDR3 DNA sequence: TGCGCCAGCAGCTTGCTGGATGTCAACACCGGGGAGCTGTTTTTT. This translates into CASSLLDVNTGELFF.

V is TRBV2 and J is TRBJ2-1; the D gene could be TRBD1 or TRBD2 (5 bases each). V was cut by 6 bases and J by 15 bases, with 21 bases left in between. The germline gives CDR1 SNHLY, CDR2 FYNNEI. The CDR3 covers 13 residues. Here the CDR3 reads CASSRDGFGGRFF. CDR3 in DNA: TGTGCCAGCAGCCGGGACGGGTTTGGGGGAAGGTTCTTC.

This clonotype was recorded many times. The chain employs TRBV10-3 and TRBJ1-2; possibly TRBD1 for D (5 bases). CDR1 ENHRY and CDR2 SYGVKD come from the germline V gene. The CDR3 is made up of 16 amino acids. The ends were cut back, 2 bases at V and 1 base at J, with 14 bases in the middle. CDR3 DNA sequence: TGTGCCATCAGTGAGGCGCCCCGCAGGGTTAACTATGGCTACACCTTC. The encoded protein is CAISEAPRRVNYGYTF.

This clonotype was counted many times. V and J are TRBV5-1 and TRBJ2-2, with D unclear. This CDR3 is 14 amino acids long. Germline V lookup: CDR1 SGHRS, CDR2 YFSETQ. The V end lost 5 bases, the J end lost 0 bases, and 8 bases lay between the germline ends. The chain's CDR3 is CASRRASNTGELFF. Here the CDR3 DNA reads TGCGCCAGCAGAAGGGCATCGAACACCGGGGAGCTGTTTTTT.

This clonotype was seen repeatedly, ten times or more. The J gene is TRBJ2-1, the V gene TRBV24-1; 9 positions match TRBD1. With V trimmed by 2 bases and J by 8 bases, 15 bases remained unmatched. The CDR3 is made up of 18 amino acids. The germline CDR1 and CDR2 sequences are KGHDR and SFDVKD. CDR3 DNA: TGTGCCACCAGTGATTCACAAAGCGGGGTACAGGGGGCTTATGAGCAGTTCTTC. Translated, it gives CATSDSQSGVQGAYEQFF.

The chain employs TRBV5-1 and TRBJ1-2; D remains ambiguous. The CDR3 totals 13 residues. Trimming removed 6 bases at V and 5 bases at J, with 14 bases between. Germline V CDR1 and CDR2: SGHRS, YFSETQ. CDR3 DNA sequence: TGCGCCAGCAAGAGTGAGGGAGCATATGGCTACACCTTC. Translating it yields CASKSEGAYGYTF. Full variable domain (outside the CDR3, taken from reference TRBV5-1 and TRBJ1-2): KAGVTQTPRYLIKTRGQQVTLSCSPISGHRSVSWYQQTPGQGLQFLFEYFSETQRNKGNFPGRFSGRQFSNSRSEMNVSTLELGDSALYLCASKSEGAYGYTFGSGTRLTVV.

This clonotype showed up just a few times. This chain uses TRBV5-1 with TRBJ2-2; D uncertain. Germline CDR1 is SGHRS and CDR2 is YFSETQ. The V and J ends lost 0 bases and 6 bases respectively, with 9 bases between them. The CDR3 consists of 14 residues. The CDR3 DNA reads as TGCGCCAGCAGCTTGGCCGGCAGGCCCGGGGAGCTGTTTTTT. Translated: CASSLAGRPGELFF.

The rearrangement joins TRBV15 to TRBJ2-3; 8 bases match TRBD1. V dropped 3 bases and J dropped 0; count of bases not matched to a gene: 8. Germline V gene data show CDR1 as LNHNV and CDR2 as YYDKDF (reference sequence). The CDR3 contains 17 residues. The DNA for the CDR3 is TGTGCCACCAGCAGGGATAAACAGGGGGGAAGCACAGATACGCAGTATTTT. It translates to CATSRDKQGGSTDTQYF.

The gene calls are TRBV5-1 and TRBJ1-1, with D maybe TRBD1 (5 bases). Germline CDR1 SGHRS, CDR2 YFSETQ. The CDR3 sequence is 14 residues long. The germline V and J ends were trimmed by 3 bases and 4 bases, with 13 bases remaining between them. The CDR3 loop is CASSSRGAVTEAFF. DNA for the CDR3: TGCGCCAGCAGCTCAAGAGGGGCGGTCACTGAAGCTTTCTTT.

The chain joins TRBV11-1 to TRBJ1-1, with D hard to call. Germline CDR1 is SGHAT and CDR2 is FQDESV (reference sequence). The CDR3 is 11 residues long. With 8 bases removed from V and 1 base from J, the gap between germline ends came to 5 bases. CDR3 residues: CASGENTEAFF. The DNA for the CDR3 is TGTGCCAGCGGAGAGAACACTGAAGCTTTCTTT.

This clonotype was observed a few times. The chain links TRBV25-1 to TRBJ2-5, with 10 bases fitting TRBD2. The V and J ends lost 1 base and 3 bases, in that order; junction bases with no gene match: 8. Germline V gene data show CDR1 as MGHDK and CDR2 as SYGVNS. This CDR3 has 17 residues. The CDR3 loop is CASSELAPSGGEETQYF. In nucleotides, the CDR3 is TGTGCCAGCAGTGAATTAGCCCCTAGCGGGGGAGAAGAGACCCAGTACTTC.

V and J are TRBV6-1 and TRBJ2-1; a weak D match, TRBD2 (5 bases). Germline loops: CDR1 MNHNS, CDR2 SASEGT. This CDR3 has 16 residues. V gave up 2 bases and J gave up 2 bases, with 13 bases separating them. CDR3 bases: TGTGCCAGCAGTGAATCGAGATTAGCGCCCTACAATGAGCAGTTCTTC. It translates to CASSESRLAPYNEQFF.

This clonotype showed up just a few times. The chain combines TRBV7-9 with TRBJ2-5; D is unresolved. Between the trimmed V and J ends, which lost 1 base and 4 bases, there was a span of 4 bases. The CDR3 is 12 residues long. Germline V gene sequence: CDR1 SEHNR, CDR2 FQNEAQ (reference sequence). The CDR3 DNA is TGTGCCAGCAGCTTAGGAGCAGAGACCCAGTACTTC. Encoded protein: CASSLGAETQYF.

The DNA of the CDR3 is TGTGCCAGCAGCTTAACCGTAGACGGGAGAGATACGCAGTATTTT. It encodes CASSLTVDGRDTQYF. The chain has TRBV7-9 and TRBJ2-3, with D possibly being TRBD2 (6 bases). Per the germline V gene, CDR1 is SEHNR and CDR2 is FQNEAQ (reference sequence). There are 15 residues in the CDR3. V was pared by 2 bases and J by 5 bases, with 14 bases between.

The rearrangement joins TRBV7-6 to TRBJ2-2; a weak D match, TRBD2 (6 bases). The CDR3 length is 15 residues. CDR1 and CDR2 from the germline V gene are SGHVS and FNYEAQ. V gave up 5 bases and J gave up 3 bases, with 13 bases separating them. For the CDR3, the DNA is TGTGCCAGCAGCCCGCGGGACCTAGACACCGGGGAGCTGTTTTTT. Amino acids: CASSPRDLDTGELFF. The entire variable domain, with the rest obtained from reference TRBV7-6 and TRBJ2-2, is as follows: GAGVSQSPRYKVTKRGQDVALRCDPISGHVSLYWYRQALGQGPEFLTYFNYEAQQDKSGLPNDRFSAERPEGSISTLTIQRTEQRDSAMYRCASSPRDLDTGELFFGEGSRLTVL.

The rearrangement joins TRBV6-5 to TRBJ2-5; possible D gene TRBD2, 7 bases. The CDR3 extends over 16 amino acids. V shed 3 bases and J shed 5 bases, with 19 bases lying between them. Germline assignment: CDR1 MNHEY and CDR2 SVGAGI. CDR3 region: CASSYRFGGPGETQYF. The CDR3 coding sequence is TGTGCCAGCAGTTATCGTTTCGGGGGGCCCGGCGAGACCCAGTACTTC.

Only a few counts were recorded for this clonotype. The CDR3 here is CASSPTALNAFF. As DNA, the CDR3 is TGTGCCAGCTCACCAACGGCTCTTAATGCTTTCTTT. The rearrangement uses TRBV18 and TRBJ1-1, with D unresolved. The CDR3 spans 12 residues. The V gene's germline CDR1 is KGHSH and CDR2 LQKENI. V was shortened by 2 bases and J by 11 bases, with 12 bases between the two germline ends.

V usage is TRBV20-1 and J usage is TRBJ2-2, with 8 bases fitting TRBD2. CDR1 is DFQATT and CDR2 is SNEGSKA in the germline V gene (reference sequence). Unmatched junction bases numbered 5, after V lost 3 bases and J lost 5 bases. The CDR3 totals 14 residues. CDR3 sequence: CSASGRGVTGELFF. The CDR3, as DNA: TGCAGTGCTAGTGGGCGGGGGGTTACCGGGGAGCTGTTTTTT.

This clonotype has just a few counts. The chain joins TRBV6-4 to TRBJ2-1; perhaps TRBD2 as D (6 bases). Per the germline V gene, CDR1 is MRHNA and CDR2 is SNTAGT. Trimming took off 5 bases at V and 2 bases at J, with 16 bases between the two ends. The CDR3 loop spans 16 amino acids. Here the CDR3 reads CASSRAGTSTYNEQFF. The CDR3 nucleotides read TGTGCCAGCAGTCGGGCCGGGACTTCCACCTACAATGAGCAGTTCTTC.